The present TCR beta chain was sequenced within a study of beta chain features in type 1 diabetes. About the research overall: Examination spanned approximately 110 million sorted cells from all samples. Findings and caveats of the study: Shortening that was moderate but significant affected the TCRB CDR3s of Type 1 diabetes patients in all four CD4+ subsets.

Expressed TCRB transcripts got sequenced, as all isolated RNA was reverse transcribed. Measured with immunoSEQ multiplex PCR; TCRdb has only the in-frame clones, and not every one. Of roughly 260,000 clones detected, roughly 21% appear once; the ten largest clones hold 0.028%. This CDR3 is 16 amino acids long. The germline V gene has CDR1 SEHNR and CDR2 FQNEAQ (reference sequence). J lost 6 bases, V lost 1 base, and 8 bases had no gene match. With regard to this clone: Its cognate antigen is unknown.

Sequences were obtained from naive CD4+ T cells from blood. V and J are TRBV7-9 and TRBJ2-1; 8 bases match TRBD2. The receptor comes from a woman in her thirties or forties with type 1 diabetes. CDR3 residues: CASSLVWTSIANEQFF. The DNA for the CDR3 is TGTGCCAGCAGCTTAGTTTGGACTAGCATTGCCAATGAGCAGTTCTTC.